A selection of T cell receptor beta chains follows, all from one sample in a study of identical twins. TCRdb reanalysed the 5' RACE reads using MiXCR and keeps one entry per CDR3 protein. The sample has 690,000 or so distinct CDR3 sequences; around 8.3% are singletons. These data also featured in a second study, about yellow fever vaccine responses in identical twins.

The material sequenced was PBMCs. The source of these receptors is a woman aged 18-35 years in good health. CDR3s leave out the opening cysteine and the closing phenylalanine or tryptophan.

V	J	CDR3
TRBV6-1	TRBJ2-6	ASNTGSGANVLT
TRBV4-2	TRBJ2-7	ASSRNRDRGLPEQY
TRBV7-2	TRBJ2-5	ASGLAGALETQY
TRBV10-1	TRBJ2-5	ASSDRGRETQY
TRBV5-4	TRBJ2-4	ASSYLAGAGDIQY
TRBV6-2/TRBV6-3	TRBJ2-3	ASSTPTSLLTDTQY
TRBV7-9	TRBJ1-5	ASSGEGPQH
TRBV25-1	TRBJ2-4	ASSGTGLKNIQY
TRBV28	TRBJ2-3	ASSLGLGQPRLTDTQY
TRBV7-2	TRBJ2-1	ASSPPGTSGIDEQF
TRBV20-1	TRBJ2-4	SASRDNLNIQY
TRBV27	TRBJ2-2	ASSHRESGELF
TRBV2	TRBJ1-2	ASSDWGPDGYT
TRBV12-3/TRBV12-4	TRBJ2-2	ASTPGLAKNTGELF
TRBV20-1	TRBJ1-4	SAKVVGATNEKLF
TRBV5-4	TRBJ2-2	ASSFGLAGGFTGELF
TRBV6-2/TRBV6-3	TRBJ2-1	ASSYLQGYEQF
TRBV24-1	TRBJ2-1	ATSDGGLAGSWVNEQF
TRBV5-6	TRBJ2-7	ASSRSGERRPTSPAEQY
TRBV7-9	TRBJ2-5	ASSLVVSGSGTQY
TRBV6-2/TRBV6-3	TRBJ2-1	ASSYSASGGNEQF
TRBV28	TRBJ2-7	ASSLLTSGSYEQY
TRBV27	TRBJ1-1	ASSFDSSNTEAF
TRBV10-2	TRBJ2-7	ASSRLFSYEQY
TRBV7-9	TRBJ2-1	ASSYSGAQF
TRBV7-8	TRBJ2-3	ASRPTEGTQY
TRBV29-1	TRBJ2-2	SVEDPSGLAGGSSGELF